The 25 T cell receptor beta chains below all came from one sample that was sequenced in a study of T-cell reconstitution after alpha-beta-depleted transplantation in children. Construction of the TCRbeta library involved unique molecular identifiers. MiXCR, run by TCRdb on the PCR reads, gives a single entry per CDR3 protein. The sample carries some 200,000 distinct CDR3 sequences, roughly 8.3% recorded once. The sample consisted of PBMCs, mostly from graft donor cells, taken 360 days after TCRalphabeta/CD19-depleted stem cell transplant. These receptors came from a male patient between 2 and 15 years old who had a stem cell transplant for acute myeloid leukemia, so the T cells may come from the graft donor.

The sample holds many counts of this clonotype. The CDR3 DNA reads as TGTGCCAGCAGCGACAGGCGGGGGAACAATGAGCAGTTCTTC. Translation gives CASSDRRGNNEQFF. This chain connects TRBV7-2 to TRBJ2-1, with D maybe TRBD2 (7 bases). Germline V gene sequence: CDR1 SGHTA, CDR2 FQGNSA. V was cut by 5 bases and J by 5 bases, with 13 bases left in between. The CDR3 spans 14 residues.

In this sample, this clonotype turned up many times. The chain joins TRBV27 to TRBJ2-2; a weak D match, TRBD1 (5 bases). This CDR3 spans 14 amino acids. CDR1 is MNHEY, CDR2 SMNVEV, per germline (reference sequence). V lost 2 bases and J lost 15, with 19 bases in between. The CDR3 protein is CASSLGASPYRVFF. The CDR3 nucleotides read TGTGCCAGCAGTTTAGGGGCCAGCCCCTACCGGGTGTTTTTT.

The chain links TRBV12-3 or TRBV12-4 to TRBJ1-1, with 8 bases lining up with TRBD1. The CDR3 is 14 residues long. With V trimmed by 3 bases and J by 1 base, 1 base remained unmatched. CDR3 loop: CASSFDRGNTEAFF. In DNA form, the CDR3 reads TGTGCCAGCAGTTTTGACAGGGGGAACACTGAAGCTTTCTTT.

V gene TRBV4-3 combines with J gene TRBJ2-1; D gene ambiguous. The CDR3 has 13 amino acids. V lost 4 bases and J 9 bases, leaving 13 bases between the germline ends. Germline loops: CDR1 LGHNA, CDR2 YSLEER. CDR3 sequence (DNA): TGCGCCAGCAGCCTTTCTCGTGGCGGTGAGCAGTTCTTC. Its protein is CASSLSRGGEQFF.

This clonotype was seen only a few times. The chain carries TRBV7-9 and TRBJ2-1, with a tentative D call TRBD2 (6 bases). Trimming shortened V by 2 bases and J by 7 bases, and 21 bases separated the two germline ends. Germline V CDR1 and CDR2: SEHNR, FQNEAQ (reference sequence). CDR3 size: 17 residues. The CDR3 reads CASSLHPGGRERNEQFF. CDR3 coding DNA: TGTGCCAGCAGCTTACACCCCGGTGGACGGGAGAGAAATGAGCAGTTCTTC.

The gene calls are TRBV4-1 and TRBJ2-7, with unresolved D. This CDR3 is 13 amino acids long. V lost 4 bases to trimming and J lost 5 bases, with 12 bases between them. Germline V gene lookup returns CDR1 MGHRA and CDR2 YSYEKL. The CDR3 coding sequence is TGCGCCAGCAGCCTTAGAAGGACGGACGAGCAGTACTTC. It specifies CASSLRRTDEQYF.

This clonotype was seen a handful of times. The chain is built from TRBV29-1 and TRBJ1-1; the match to TRBD1 covers 7 bases. CDR1 and CDR2 from the germline V gene are SQVTM and ANQGSEA. J gave up 1 base and V 4 bases, and 12 bases lay outside the gene matches. The CDR3 covers 16 residues. The CDR3 DNA reads TGCAGCGTTGTTACGGTTTCCAGGGGGTGGAACACTGAAGCTTTCTTT. Translating it yields CSVVTVSRGWNTEAFF.

In its sample, this clonotype was seen many times. J is TRBJ1-1 and V is TRBV29-1; no definite D call. The CDR3 consists of 12 residues. V lost 4 bases and J lost 10, with 16 bases in between. Germline CDR1 SQVTM, CDR2 ANQGSEA. CDR3 nucleotides: TGCAGCGTTGCCCCGGCCCAGCTGGGAGCTTTCTTT. Residues: CSVAPAQLGAFF.

V is TRBV7-2 and J is TRBJ2-7; TRBD2 matches at 12 bases. Looked up from germline, CDR1 is SGHTA and CDR2 is FQGNSA. The ends lost 6 bases at V and 0 bases at J; junction bases unmatched: 9. The CDR3 is 17 residues long. The CDR3 DNA reads TGTGCCAGCAGTTCCGGACTAGCGGGAAACCGCTCCTACGAGCAGTACTTC. Its protein is CASSSGLAGNRSYEQYF.

There are a few counts of this clonotype. The rearrangement joins TRBV7-2 to TRBJ2-1; 7 nucleotides match TRBD2. Losses at the gene ends were 3 bases for V and 7 bases for J; bases not matched to a gene: 9. Germline CDR1 SGHTA, CDR2 FQGNSA. The CDR3 is 15 residues long. The CDR3 DNA reads as TGTGCCAGCAGCTTTGGCGGGAGCGGTCTTAATGAGCAGTTCTTC. Its translation: CASSFGGSGLNEQFF.

This clonotype was seen at least ten times. This chain connects TRBV19 to TRBJ1-1; perhaps TRBD1 as D (5 bases). V gave up 6 bases and J gave up 0 bases, with 11 bases separating them. Germline V gene sequence: CDR1 LNHDA, CDR2 SQIVND (reference sequence). The CDR3 runs 14 residues. CDR3 bases: TGTGCCAGTAGGGGGGGACTGATGAACACTGAAGCTTTCTTT. It is translated as CASRGGLMNTEAFF.

Only one count was recorded for this clonotype. V and J are TRBV30 and TRBJ2-7; TRBD2 might be the D (6 bases). Germline V CDR1 and CDR2: GTSNPN, SVGIG (reference sequence). CDR3 size: 13 residues. Trimming shortened V by 3 bases and J by 5 bases, and 14 bases separated the two germline ends. CDR3 coding DNA: TGTGCCTGGAGCCGGGGGATTGGCCACGAGCAGTACTTC. It codes for CAWSRGIGHEQYF.

This clonotype has at least ten counts. This rearrangement joins TRBV4-3 to TRBJ2-1; D is perhaps TRBD2 (6 bases). CDR3 length: 15 residues. V lost 0 bases, J lost 7 bases, and 13 bases lay in between. Germline CDR1 reads LGHNA; CDR2 reads YSLEER. The DNA of the CDR3 is TGCGCCAGCAGCCAAGATTCTTGGGGGGTGAATGAGCAGTTCTTC. Its protein is CASSQDSWGVNEQFF.

J is TRBJ2-5 and V is TRBV12-3 or TRBV12-4; 11 bases agree with TRBD1. The CDR3 totals 17 residues. The ends lost 10 bases at V and 5 bases at J; junction bases unmatched: 18. The CDR3 region is CAISLGRTGGRWETQYF. CDR3 DNA: TGTGCCATCAGCCTAGGGCGGACAGGGGGCCGCTGGGAGACCCAGTACTTC.

This clonotype was seen ten or more times. This chain uses TRBV9 with TRBJ2-3; TRBD2 matches 9 bases. The CDR3 consists of 15 residues. From germline, CDR1 is SGDLS and CDR2 YYNGEE. With 0 bases clipped from V and 6 bases from J, the junction kept 5 bases outside the gene matches. Here the CDR3 DNA reads TGTGCCAGCAGCGTAGATAGCGGGGGCCCGGATACGCAGTATTTT. The encoded protein is CASSVDSGGPDTQYF.

A few counts support this clonotype. CDR3 DNA sequence: TGCAGTGCCCTCCGGGCGGCGGGAGGGGTTTTCTTC. It is translated as CSALRAAGGVFF. The chain uses TRBV20-1 and TRBJ2-1; 9 bases agree with TRBD2. Germline lookup yields CDR1 DFQATT and CDR2 SNEGSKA (reference sequence). The CDR3 length is 12 residues. With V trimmed by 6 bases and J by 16 bases, 13 bases remained unmatched.

The rearrangement links TRBV12-3 or TRBV12-4 to TRBJ1-3; perhaps TRBD1 as D (5 bases). CDR3 size: 17 residues. V lost 6 bases, J lost 0 bases, and 18 bases lay in between. The CDR3 sequence is CASRGSGLGPSGNTIYF. CDR3 nucleotide sequence: TGTGCCAGCAGGGGATCAGGGTTAGGGCCCTCTGGAAACACCATATATTTT.

This clonotype has a count of ten or more. The chain carries TRBV12-3 or TRBV12-4 and TRBJ2-3; 8 bases map to TRBD1. The CDR3 extends over 15 amino acids. Trimming removed 3 bases from V and 2 bases from J; junction bases left unmatched: 4. CDR3 protein: CASSLKDRATDTQYF. CDR3 in DNA: TGTGCCAGCAGTTTGAAGGACAGGGCCACAGATACGCAGTATTTT.

This clonotype was detected ten times or more. The rearrangement uses TRBV5-1 and TRBJ2-1, with 7 positions matching TRBD2. The CDR3 covers 16 residues. The germline gives CDR1 SGHRS, CDR2 YFSETQ. Trimming took 1 base from V and 2 from J; bases not matched to a gene: 6. The CDR3 region is CASSLSARETYNEQFF. CDR3 DNA sequence: TGCGCCAGCAGCTTGTCGGCGCGGGAGACCTACAATGAGCAGTTCTTC.

This CDR3 is CASTLGRTAGVQYF. The CDR3, as DNA: TGTGCCAGCACCCTGGGACGGACGGCAGGGGTCCAGTACTTC. This rearrangement joins TRBV12-3 or TRBV12-4 to TRBJ2-5; D may be TRBD1 (6 bases). CDR3 length: 14 amino acids. V dropped 7 bases and J dropped 10 bases, with 22 bases sitting between them.

This clonotype was seen ten or more times. The V and J genes are TRBV29-1 and TRBJ1-4; the match to TRBD1 covers 12 bases. Trimming took 7 bases from V and 10 from J; bases not matched to a gene: 19. Germline V gene lookup returns CDR1 SQVTM and CDR2 ANQGSEA. CDR3 size: 17 residues. CDR3 sequence reads: CSAADEGQGAPVGKLFF. CDR3 nucleotide sequence: TGCAGCGCTGCGGATGAGGGACAGGGGGCCCCTGTAGGAAAACTGTTTTTT. The whole variable domain, filled in from reference TRBV29-1 and TRBJ1-4, reads SAVISQKPSRDICQRGTSLTIQCQVDSQVTMMFWYRQQPGQSLTLIATANQGSEATYESGFVIDKFPISRPNLTFSTLTVSNMSPEDSSIYLCSAADEGQGAPVGKLFFGSGTQLSVL.

This clonotype showed up many times. The V and J genes are TRBV5-1 and TRBJ2-1; tentatively, D is TRBD1 (6 bases). The CDR3 loop spans 14 amino acids. Germline lookup yields CDR1 SGHRS and CDR2 YFSETQ. Trimming cost V 3 bases and J 6 bases, with 13 bases left between them. Written as DNA, the CDR3 is TGCGCCAGCAGCTACAACAGGGAAGGCAATGAGCAGTTCTTC. Translating it yields CASSYNREGNEQFF.

This clonotype came up once. In nucleotides, the CDR3 is TGCGCCAGCAGTGACAGACTCTGGGCTAGTTCTGGGGCCAACGTCCTGACTTTC. It codes for CASSDRLWASSGANVLTF. The chain is built from TRBV5-1 and TRBJ2-6; D might be TRBD1 (5 bases). Trimming removed 5 bases at V and 1 base at J, with 19 bases between. This CDR3 has 18 residues. Germline V CDR1 and CDR2: SGHRS, YFSETQ.

There are a few counts of this clonotype. The gene calls are TRBV10-3 and TRBJ2-7; D is unresolved. Deletions cut 6 bases from V and 2 bases from J, with 8 bases between. CDR1 is ENHRY and CDR2 is SYGVKD in the germline V gene. This CDR3 has 12 amino acids. CDR3 bases: TGTGCCATCAGAAGGGATCCCTACGAGCAGTACTTC. Protein product: CAIRRDPYEQYF.

This clonotype was observed a few times. The chain combines TRBV12-3 or TRBV12-4 with TRBJ2-1; 8 positions match TRBD1. There are 15 residues in the CDR3. V was pared by 4 bases and J by 6 bases, with 8 bases of the junction left unmatched. The CDR3 bases are TGTGCCAGCAGTTCACCGACAGGGGCGGGCAATGAGCAGTTCTTC. Its translation is CASSSPTGAGNEQFF.